This TCR beta chain emerged from a study of blood T cell repertoires in COVID-19. Grouping used clinical history reported by participants in a survey and questionnaire. Among Cohort 3 donors, those recovered had two negative PCRs, clearance, or symptom resolution. TCRdb's copy holds only in-frame clones and misses some; the assay was immunoSEQ multiplex PCR. The sample yields about 310,000 clones, roughly nine tenths seen once. V was pared by 7 bases and J by 0 bases, with 12 bases between. The CDR3 spans 14 residues. Germline CDR1 SEHNR, CDR2 FQNEAQ (reference sequence). The chain recombines TRBV7-9 with TRBJ1-2; D call uncertain. Sequencing was carried out using PBMCs or T cells enriched from blood (not recorded which). This clonotype was sampled from a woman aged 30 to 39 who had recovered from COVID-19. The CDR3 coding sequence is TGTGCCAGCAACCCGGCCCTAGCTAACTATGGCTACACCTTC. It codes for CASNPALANYGYTF.